Each of the 20 T cell receptor beta chains below was sequenced from the same sample in a study of response to subunit inactivated influenza vaccine. TCRdb fed the RT-PCR reads into MiXCR, producing one record per CDR3 protein. The sample shows approximately 530,000 distinct CDR3 sequences, approximately 7.7% of them seen only once. The source material was PBMCs from blood, sampled about 23 months after vaccination. The receptor set was obtained from a man aged 50-75 years who received an inactivated influenza vaccine.

This clonotype was counted only a few times. The gene calls are TRBV9 and TRBJ2-7; D is tentatively TRBD1 or TRBD2 (5 bases each). The germline V gene has CDR1 SGDLS and CDR2 YYNGEE. The CDR3 covers 14 residues. Between the trimmed V and J ends, which lost 0 bases and 3 bases, there was a span of 10 bases. The CDR3, as DNA: TGTGCCAGCAGCGTAGATTTTGGGGGCTACGAGCAGTACTTC. It is translated as CASSVDFGGYEQYF.

This clonotype showed up just a few times. This chain connects TRBV29-1 to TRBJ1-1; tentative D call: TRBD1 (6 bases). The V end lost 6 bases, the J end lost 1 base, and 12 bases lay between the germline ends. The CDR3 contains 13 residues. Germline-derived CDR1 and CDR2 are SQVTM and ANQGSEA. DNA of the CDR3: TGCAGCGTCGATCGGACAGCGAACACTGAAGCTTTCTTT. It encodes CSVDRTANTEAFF.

This clonotype has just a few counts. The J gene is TRBJ1-5, the V gene TRBV7-2; D gene uncertain. Trimming removed 4 bases at V and 9 bases at J, with 16 bases between. CDR3 size: 14 residues. Germline CDR1 SGHTA, CDR2 FQGNSA. The chain's CDR3 is CASSSESGMGPQHF. CDR3 DNA: TGTGCCAGCAGCTCAGAGTCGGGGATGGGGCCCCAGCATTTT.

There are a few counts of this clonotype. The CDR3 loop reads CASAGGLPTVVQYF. The CDR3 nucleotides read TGTGCCAGCGCGGGGGGACTACCCACCGTGGTCCAGTACTTC. This chain joins TRBV2 and TRBJ2-5; 8 nucleotides match TRBD2. Germline trimming cut 8 bases from V and 10 bases from J; bases unmatched to any gene: 15. CDR1 is SNHLY, CDR2 FYNNEI, per germline. This CDR3 is 14 amino acids long.

This clonotype has a count of ten or more. CDR3 loop: CASSRTSGRAGVNEQFF. For the CDR3, the DNA is TGCGCCAGCAGCCGGACTAGCGGGAGGGCCGGGGTCAATGAGCAGTTCTTC. The chain is built from TRBV5-1 and TRBJ2-1; 15 bases are a match to TRBD2. Unmatched junction bases numbered 8, after V lost 4 bases and J lost 6 bases. Looked up from germline, CDR1 is SGHRS and CDR2 is YFSETQ. The CDR3 extends over 17 amino acids.

In this sample, this clonotype turned up many times. The chain's CDR3 is CASSWTGAETQYF. The CDR3, as DNA: TGTGCCAGCAGTTGGACGGGGGCAGAGACCCAGTACTTC. This chain uses TRBV28 with TRBJ2-5, with D perhaps assigned TRBD1 or TRBD2 (6 bases each). The V end was cut by 4 bases, the J end by 4 bases, with 10 bases between. This CDR3 has 13 amino acids. Germline V lookup: CDR1 MDHEN, CDR2 SYDVKM. Full variable domain (rest looked up from reference TRBV28 and TRBJ2-5): DVKVTQSSRYLVKRTGEKVFLECVQDMDHENMFWYRQDPGLGLRLIYFSYDVKMKEKGDIPEGYSVSREKKERFSLILESASTNQTSMYLCASSWTGAETQYFGPGTRLLVL.

In this sample, this clonotype turned up a few times. This chain links TRBV24-1 with TRBJ2-3; D unclear. The CDR3 has 13 amino acids. Trimming stripped 0 bases from V and 4 bases from J, with 4 bases between. From germline, CDR1 is KGHDR and CDR2 SFDVKD. As DNA, the CDR3 is TGTGCCACCAGTGATTTGTGGCCAGATACGCAGTATTTT. This encodes CATSDLWPDTQYF.

This clonotype was seen a few times. The chain links TRBV9 to TRBJ2-7; TRBD1 is a possible D gene (8 bases). V was pared by 4 bases and J by 5 bases, with 16 bases between. This CDR3 region has 14 residues. The germline V gene encodes CDR1 SGDLS and CDR2 YYNGEE. The CDR3 here is CASSRTGRDDEQYF. The CDR3 nucleotides are TGTGCCAGCAGCAGGACAGGGAGGGACGACGAGCAGTACTTC. Using reference TRBV9 and TRBJ2-7 for the parts outside the CDR3, the full variable domain is DSGVTQTPKHLITATGQRVTLRCSPRSGDLSVYWYQQSLDQGLQFLIQYYNGEERAKGNILERFSAQQFPDLHSELNLSSLELGDSALYFCASSRTGRDDEQYFGPGTRLTVT.

The sample holds a few counts of this clonotype. This rearrangement joins TRBV5-1 to TRBJ1-3; possibly TRBD1 for D (5 bases). Germline V lookup: CDR1 SGHRS, CDR2 YFSETQ. Trimming left V 4 bases short and J 4 bases short, with 18 bases between. This CDR3 comprises 16 residues. CDR3 sequence: CASSTRSGTAGNTIYF. In DNA form, the CDR3 reads TGCGCCAGCAGCACCCGATCCGGGACCGCAGGAAACACCATATATTTT.

This chain connects TRBV20-1 to TRBJ2-7; 8 bases fit TRBD2. The CDR3 has 14 amino acids. Germline values: CDR1 DFQATT, CDR2 SNEGSKA (reference sequence). After removal of 1 base from V and 3 bases from J, the junction contained 5 bases not matched to a gene. The CDR3 DNA reads as TGCAGTGCTAGAGGTAGCGGGAACGACTACGAGCAGTACTTC. Protein product: CSARGSGNDYEQYF.

The V call is TRBV5-1, the J call TRBJ1-2; possible D gene TRBD1, 5 bases. Germline loops: CDR1 SGHRS, CDR2 YFSETQ. The CDR3 is 15 residues long. The V gene lost 4 bases and the J gene lost 0 bases, with 13 bases spanning the gap. CDR3 in DNA: TGCGCCAGCAGCCTTCCGGACAACTCTAACTATGGCTACACCTTC. Its translation: CASSLPDNSNYGYTF.

This clonotype was picked up a small number of times. V is TRBV7-9 and J is TRBJ2-7; D perhaps matches TRBD1 (6 bases). V was cut by 6 bases and J by 0 bases, with 15 bases left in between. This CDR3 region has 15 residues. Germline loops: CDR1 SEHNR, CDR2 FQNEAQ (reference sequence). The CDR3 reads CASRPWTEISYEQYF. The DNA for the CDR3 is TGTGCCAGCAGACCATGGACAGAAATCTCCTACGAGCAGTACTTC.

The chain has TRBV19 and TRBJ2-1; no clear D gene. The CDR3 contains 13 residues. Per germline, CDR1 LNHDA and CDR2 SQIVND (reference sequence). Trimming pared 0 bases from V and 5 bases from J, leaving 5 bases between. CDR3 in amino acids: CASSIDTNNEQFF. CDR3 coding DNA: TGTGCCAGTAGTATAGATACCAACAATGAGCAGTTCTTC.

The chain carries TRBV6-2 or TRBV6-3 and TRBJ1-2; a weak D match, TRBD1 (6 bases). Per the germline V gene, CDR1 is MNHEY and CDR2 is SVGEGT. The germline V and J ends were trimmed by 5 bases and 6 bases, with 19 bases remaining between them. The CDR3 covers 15 residues. The CDR3 DNA is TGTGCCAGCAGTAGGTTAGTTGGGGGCGTCGATGGCTACACCTTC. Translating gives CASSRLVGGVDGYTF.

This clonotype was observed a few times. The V and J genes are TRBV29-1 and TRBJ1-2, with TRBD1 as a possible D gene (5 bases). Trimming removed 6 bases from V and 4 bases from J, with 12 bases in between. CDR1 and CDR2 (germline): SQVTM, ANQGSEA. There are 12 residues in the CDR3. CDR3: CSVGDARYGYTF. The CDR3 bases are TGCAGCGTAGGGGACGCCCGCTATGGCTACACCTTC.

This clonotype was detected only a few times. The genes are TRBV12-3 or TRBV12-4 and TRBJ2-2; no firm D call. CDR3 length equals 13 residues. Trimming stripped 3 bases from V and 6 bases from J, with 8 bases between. CDR3 sequence (DNA): TGTGCCAGCAGTTTTTTGGCACCCGGGGAGCTGTTTTTT. Translating gives CASSFLAPGELFF.

This clonotype was observed a handful of times. The chain joins TRBV6-6 to TRBJ2-1; D uncertain. Germline V gene lookup returns CDR1 MNHNY and CDR2 SVGAGI (reference sequence). The V end lost 0 bases, the J end lost 8 bases, and 8 bases lay between the germline ends. The CDR3 runs to 13 residues. The CDR3 region is CASSYSASDEQFF. The DNA for the CDR3 is TGTGCCAGCAGTTACTCGGCTTCAGATGAGCAGTTCTTC.

As regards this clonotype: Possible read error: a much larger clone is one base away. This sequence joins TRBV5-1 and TRBJ1-4; 7 nucleotides agree with TRBD1. The CDR3 runs to 14 residues. Germline V gene sequence: CDR1 SGHRS, CDR2 YFSETQ. This CDR3 reads CANSVGQINEKLFF. The CDR3 bases are TGCGCCAACAGCGTGGGACAGATTAATGAAAAACTGTTTTTT.

The table lists this clonotype with a few counts. J is TRBJ1-5 and V is TRBV25-1; a possible D gene is TRBD1 (5 bases). The CDR3 covers 12 residues. The V gene's germline CDR1 is MGHDK and CDR2 SYGVNS. Between the trimmed V and J ends, which lost 6 bases and 5 bases, there was a span of 8 bases. CDR3 sequence reads: CASSRGDQPQHF. The CDR3, as DNA: TGTGCCAGCAGCAGAGGGGATCAGCCCCAGCATTTT.

V and J are TRBV6-2 or TRBV6-3 and TRBJ1-1; 9 bases fit TRBD1. Losses at the gene ends were 6 bases for V and 5 bases for J; bases not matched to a gene: 16. Looked up from germline, CDR1 is MNHEY and CDR2 is SVGEGT. There are 17 residues in the CDR3. CDR3 residues: CASSNPTIQGARTEAFF. The CDR3 DNA reads TGTGCCAGCAGCAACCCCACGATACAGGGGGCTCGTACTGAAGCTTTCTTT.